A selection of T cell receptor beta chains follows, all from one sample in a study of blood T cell repertoires in COVID-19. Clones were read by immunoSEQ multiplex PCR, and TCRdb kept only the in-frame ones, dropping some. This sample has 150,000 to 200,000 clones, with 86% found just once. Sequenced sample: peripheral blood. The receptors shown here come from a man in his 70s with acute or convalescent COVID-19. CDR3s include the opening cysteine and the closing phenylalanine or tryptophan. The order of the fields is D gene, clone size, J gene, V gene, CDR3 protein, CDR3 DNA. The D gene is left open where the match is weak. Only part of the rows carry a size: once, few, many, or a class if the clone is expanded.

d_gene: .; abundance: once; j_gene: TRBJ1-1; v_gene: TRBV6-2/TRBV6-3; CDR3aa: CASSYWQGTNEAFF; CDR3nt: TGTGCCAGCAGTTATTGGCAGGGGACGAATGAAGCTTTCTTT
d_gene: .; abundance: once; j_gene: TRBJ1-5; v_gene: TRBV6-2/TRBV6-3; CDR3aa: CASSYATGYNQPQHF; CDR3nt: TGTGCCAGCAGTTACGCAACAGGTTACAATCAGCCCCAGCATTTT
d_gene: .; abundance: .; j_gene: TRBJ2-1; v_gene: TRBV10-1; CDR3aa: CASTRAPKVIYNEQFF; CDR3nt: TGCGCCAGCACGAGAGCCCCCAAAGTAATTTACAATGAGCAGTTCTTC
d_gene: TRBD1; abundance: .; j_gene: TRBJ1-4; v_gene: TRBV5-1; CDR3aa: CASSLAQGYEKLFF; CDR3nt: TGCGCCAGCAGCTTGGCACAGGGGTATGAAAAACTGTTTTTT
d_gene: TRBD2; abundance: .; j_gene: TRBJ2-3; v_gene: TRBV4-2; CDR3aa: CASSQEGGADTQYF; CDR3nt: TGTGCCAGCAGCCAAGAGGGAGGGGCAGATACGCAGTATTTT
d_gene: TRBD1; abundance: .; j_gene: TRBJ2-1; v_gene: TRBV9; CDR3aa: CASSPRAGGTDEQFF; CDR3nt: TGTGCCAGCAGCCCAAGGGCAGGGGGCACGGATGAGCAGTTCTTC
d_gene: .; abundance: once; j_gene: TRBJ1-3; v_gene: TRBV19; CDR3aa: CASSLYSGLTNTIYF; CDR3nt: TGTGCCAGTAGTCTTTACTCCGGTCTAACGAACACCATATATTTT
d_gene: .; abundance: .; j_gene: TRBJ1-4; v_gene: TRBV29-1; CDR3aa: CSGRRGANEKLFF; CDR3nt: TGCAGCGGGAGGAGGGGTGCTAATGAAAAACTGTTTTTT
d_gene: TRBD1; abundance: .; j_gene: TRBJ2-7; v_gene: TRBV5-1; CDR3aa: CASSVEGQGGYYEQYF; CDR3nt: TGCGCCAGCAGCGTCGAGGGACAGGGGGGTTACTACGAGCAGTACTTC
d_gene: .; abundance: .; j_gene: TRBJ1-5; v_gene: TRBV30; CDR3aa: CAWSLRTSTHPGSNQPQHF; CDR3nt: TGTGCCTGGAGCCTCAGGACCTCGACCCACCCGGGAAGCAATCAGCCCCAGCATTTT
d_gene: TRBD1; abundance: .; j_gene: TRBJ2-4; v_gene: TRBV5-5; CDR3aa: CASSSPTGFENIQYF; CDR3nt: TGTGCCAGCAGCTCCCCGACAGGGTTCGAAAACATTCAGTACTTC
d_gene: TRBD2; abundance: .; j_gene: TRBJ2-5; v_gene: TRBV5-5; CDR3aa: CASSLLGLAEETQYF; CDR3nt: TGTGCCAGCAGCTTGTTGGGTCTAGCGGAAGAGACCCAGTACTTC
d_gene: TRBD2; abundance: .; j_gene: TRBJ2-1; v_gene: TRBV14; CDR3aa: CASSRLAGAPNEQFF; CDR3nt: TGTGCCAGCAGCCGACTAGCGGGGGCCCCCAATGAGCAGTTCTTC
d_gene: TRBD1; abundance: few; j_gene: TRBJ1-6; v_gene: TRBV9; CDR3aa: CASSHDRDRGFGSPLHF; CDR3nt: TGTGCCAGCAGCCATGACCGGGACAGGGGGTTCGGGTCACCCCTCCACTTT
d_gene: .; abundance: .; j_gene: TRBJ2-7; v_gene: TRBV11-3; CDR3aa: CASSAQGYEQYF; CDR3nt: TGTGCCAGCAGCGCACAGGGTTACGAGCAGTACTTC
d_gene: TRBD1; abundance: .; j_gene: TRBJ1-1; v_gene: TRBV15; CDR3aa: CATSRDRGALNTEAFF; CDR3nt: TGTGCCACCAGCAGAGACAGGGGGGCTTTGAACACTGAAGCTTTCTTT
d_gene: .; abundance: .; j_gene: TRBJ2-7; v_gene: TRBV5-1; CDR3aa: CASSSIPGELYEQYF; CDR3nt: TGCGCCAGCAGCTCCATTCCGGGGGAGCTATACGAGCAGTACTTC
d_gene: TRBD1; abundance: .; j_gene: TRBJ2-5; v_gene: TRBV6-5; CDR3aa: CASSLGQGVGTQYF; CDR3nt: TGTGCCAGCAGCTTGGGACAGGGGGTCGGGACCCAGTACTTC
d_gene: .; abundance: .; j_gene: TRBJ1-1; v_gene: TRBV11-2; CDR3aa: CASSVRKETVEAFF; CDR3nt: TGTGCCAGCAGCGTTAGAAAGGAAACAGTAGAAGCTTTCTTT
d_gene: TRBD1; abundance: .; j_gene: TRBJ2-2; v_gene: TRBV18; CDR3aa: CASSPGQGASTGELFF; CDR3nt: TGTGCCAGCTCACCTGGACAGGGGGCAAGCACCGGGGAGCTGTTTTTT
d_gene: TRBD2; abundance: .; j_gene: TRBJ2-3; v_gene: TRBV27; CDR3aa: CASSFGGRKDTQYF; CDR3nt: TGTGCCAGCAGTTTTGGCGGGAGGAAAGATACGCAGTATTTT
d_gene: TRBD1; abundance: .; j_gene: TRBJ2-7; v_gene: TRBV4-3; CDR3aa: CASSQGAARDSSDEQYF; CDR3nt: TGCGCCAGCAGCCAAGGGGCAGCTAGGGACAGTAGCGACGAGCAGTACTTC
d_gene: TRBD1; abundance: once; j_gene: TRBJ2-5; v_gene: TRBV6-5; CDR3aa: CASSLWGQGGPETQYF; CDR3nt: TGTGCCAGCAGTTTATGGGGACAGGGGGGCCCAGAGACCCAGTACTTC
d_gene: .; abundance: .; j_gene: TRBJ2-3; v_gene: TRBV18; CDR3aa: CASSLPITRTEARDTQYF; CDR3nt: TGTGCCAGCTCACTCCCAATAACCAGGACGGAGGCACGAGATACGCAGTATTTT
d_gene: .; abundance: .; j_gene: TRBJ1-4; v_gene: TRBV5-1; CDR3aa: CASSLEGANEKLFF; CDR3nt: TGCGCCAGCAGCTTGGAAGGAGCCAATGAAAAACTGTTTTTT
d_gene: .; abundance: .; j_gene: TRBJ1-5; v_gene: TRBV4-1; CDR3aa: CASSQEGRNQPQHF; CDR3nt: TGCGCCAGCAGCCAAGAGGGGAGGAATCAGCCCCAGCATTTT
d_gene: .; abundance: few; j_gene: TRBJ2-1; v_gene: TRBV5-1; CDR3aa: CASSPGDWAYNEQFF; CDR3nt: TGCGCCAGCAGCCCCGGAGACTGGGCCTACAATGAGCAGTTCTTC
d_gene: .; abundance: once; j_gene: TRBJ2-7; v_gene: TRBV7-2; CDR3aa: CASSLWTGQGYEQYF; CDR3nt: TGTGCCAGCAGCTTATGGACGGGCCAGGGGTACGAGCAGTACTTC
d_gene: TRBD1; abundance: .; j_gene: TRBJ1-6; v_gene: TRBV4-1; CDR3aa: CASSARDRNSPLHF; CDR3nt: TGCGCCAGCAGCGCCCGGGACAGGAATTCACCCCTCCACTTT
d_gene: TRBD1; abundance: .; j_gene: TRBJ2-3; v_gene: TRBV24-1; CDR3aa: CATSDFFGTATTRGSTDTQYF; CDR3nt: TGTGCCACCAGTGATTTTTTCGGGACAGCGACGACCAGAGGAAGCACAGATACGCAGTATTTT
d_gene: .; abundance: .; j_gene: TRBJ2-3; v_gene: TRBV5-4; CDR3aa: CASSPDVPTGTQYF; CDR3nt: TGTGCCAGCAGCCCCGACGTACCGACAGGAACGCAGTATTTT
d_gene: TRBD2; abundance: .; j_gene: TRBJ2-3; v_gene: TRBV20-1; CDR3aa: CSASGSKAGATDTQYF; CDR3nt: TGCAGTGCTAGTGGTTCGAAAGCGGGAGCAACAGATACGCAGTATTTT
d_gene: TRBD1; abundance: few; j_gene: TRBJ2-1; v_gene: TRBV5-6; CDR3aa: CASSLGQGAGNEQFF; CDR3nt: TGTGCCAGCAGCTTGGGACAGGGGGCGGGGAATGAGCAGTTCTTC
d_gene: TRBD1; abundance: once; j_gene: TRBJ2-1; v_gene: TRBV6-5; CDR3aa: CASSRTGSYNEQFF; CDR3nt: TGTGCCAGCAGCCGGACAGGCTCCTACAATGAGCAGTTCTTC
d_gene: .; abundance: .; j_gene: TRBJ2-5; v_gene: TRBV2; CDR3aa: CASSERWETQYF; CDR3nt: TGTGCCAGCAGTGAACGGTGGGAGACCCAGTACTTC
d_gene: .; abundance: .; j_gene: TRBJ2-5; v_gene: TRBV29-1; CDR3aa: CSVEEALETQYF; CDR3nt: TGCAGCGTTGAGGAGGCTTTGGAGACCCAGTACTTC